This is a list of T cell receptor beta chains from one sample in a study of beta chain features in type 1 diabetes. Sequencing was performed with immunoSEQ multiplex PCR; in TCRdb, only in-frame clones are kept and a portion is missing. The repertoire consists of some 400,000 clones, with over 12% occurring once and the leading ten covering approximately 0.02%. The sample consisted of naive CD4+ T cells from blood. These receptors were collected from a woman aged 18-30 years in good health. CDR3s include the opening cysteine and the closing phenylalanine or tryptophan. A D gene is named only where the DNA matches it firmly. Size is stated for part of the rows, as once, few or many counts, or as a class when the clone is expanded.

d_call,clone_size,j_call,v_call,cdr3_aa,cdr3_nt
TRBD1,few,TRBJ2-1,TRBV19,CASSMRTGGTNEQFF,TGTGCCAGTAGTATGCGGACAGGGGGTACGAATGAGCAGTTCTTC
-,-,TRBJ2-2,TRBV7-9,CASSAWGSGNTGELFF,TGTGCCAGCAGCGCCTGGGGTAGCGGGAACACCGGGGAGCTGTTTTTT
TRBD2,-,TRBJ2-1,TRBV6-6,CASKSTSDEQFF,TGTGCCAGCAAATCAACTAGCGATGAGCAGTTCTTC
-,few,TRBJ1-1,TRBV19,CASKTGPSNTEAFF,TGTGCCAGTAAGACAGGCCCAAGTAACACTGAAGCTTTCTTT
-,few,TRBJ1-4,TRBV28,CASSSSPTNEKLFF,TGTGCCAGCAGTTCTTCCCCAACTAATGAAAAACTGTTTTTT
TRBD1,few,TRBJ2-1,TRBV9,CASSIGPGTGGEGEQFF,TGTGCCAGCAGCATCGGCCCCGGGACAGGGGGCGAAGGTGAGCAGTTCTTC
TRBD1,-,TRBJ2-7,TRBV19,CASSIWGRGNSYEQYF,TGTGCCAGTAGTATCTGGGGCAGGGGGAACTCCTACGAGCAGTACTTC
-,few,TRBJ1-1,TRBV4-1,CASSQDRLLNTEAFF,TGCGCCAGCAGCCAAGACCGACTGCTGAACACTGAAGCTTTCTTT
TRBD1,-,TRBJ2-5,TRBV7-2,CASSSRTGKQETQYF,TGTGCCAGCAGCTCAAGGACAGGAAAGCAAGAGACCCAGTACTTC
-,-,TRBJ2-4,TRBV28,CASSSPSSGLQNIQYF,TGTGCCAGCAGTTCGCCTAGCTCGGGTCTTCAAAACATTCAGTACTTC
TRBD2,-,TRBJ2-1,TRBV7-9,CASSWGTSGRRSEQFF,TGTGCCAGCAGCTGGGGGACTAGCGGGAGAAGAAGTGAGCAGTTCTTC
-,few,TRBJ1-1,TRBV5-6,CASSLWSRTEAFF,TGTGCCAGCAGCTTGTGGTCCCGGACTGAAGCTTTCTTT
TRBD2,few,TRBJ2-1,TRBV30,CAWSEDRGVHEQFF,TGTGCCTGGAGTGAAGATCGGGGGGTCCATGAGCAGTTCTTC
TRBD1,-,TRBJ2-2,TRBV5-1,CASSTRTGRTGELFF,TGCGCCAGCAGCACGAGGACAGGAAGGACCGGGGAGCTGTTTTTT
-,few,TRBJ2-7,TRBV7-8,CASSSPGLLNF,TGTGCCAGCAGCTCTCCGGGACTCCTGAACTTC
-,few,TRBJ2-1,TRBV21-1,CASSNNSGIEQFF,TGTGCCAGCAGCAATAATTCGGGAATTGAGCAGTTCTTC
TRBD2,few,TRBJ2-1,TRBV5-1,CASSLDLAGAANEQFF,TGCGCCAGCAGCTTGGATCTAGCGGGAGCAGCCAATGAGCAGTTCTTC
TRBD2,few,TRBJ2-3,TRBV2,CASSTGGGTDTQYF,TGTGCCAGCAGCACGGGAGGGGGCACAGATACGCAGTATTTT
-,-,TRBJ1-4,TRBV30,CAWSPDNEKEKLFF,TGTGCCTGGAGCCCCGACAACGAGAAGGAAAAACTGTTTTTT
-,-,TRBJ2-3,TRBV7-2,CASSYIRTETDTQYF,TGTGCCAGCAGCTACATACGGACAGAGACAGATACGCAGTATTTT
TRBD1,-,TRBJ1-2,TRBV7-2,CASSPVFRGLGYTF,TGTGCCAGCAGCCCGGTTTTCAGGGGGCTAGGCTACACCTTC
-,-,TRBJ2-3,TRBV18,CASSPETDTQYF,TGTGCCAGCTCACCAGAGACAGATACGCAGTATTTT
-,few,TRBJ2-3,TRBV9,CASSPSRPNRGDTQYF,TGTGCCAGCAGCCCTTCCCGACCGAACCGGGGGGATACGCAGTATTTT
-,-,TRBJ2-7,TRBV28,CASSQYSYEQYF,TGTGCCAGCAGCCAGTACTCCTACGAGCAGTACTTC
TRBD1,few,TRBJ2-7,TRBV18,CASSPPGQGRREQYF,TGTGCCAGCTCACCCCCGGGACAGGGGAGGAGGGAGCAGTACTTC
TRBD2,few,TRBJ2-1,TRBV6-1,CASTSAGGNEQFF,TGTGCCAGCACGTCGGCGGGAGGGAATGAGCAGTTCTTC
-,few,TRBJ2-3,TRBV9,CASSPVAGGAVDTQYF,TGTGCCAGCAGCCCAGTTGCTGGAGGAGCGGTAGATACGCAGTATTTT
-,few,TRBJ2-7,TRBV5-1,CASSLALGGALDEQYF,TGCGCCAGCAGCTTGGCCTTGGGGGGAGCTCTCGACGAGCAGTACTTC
TRBD2,-,TRBJ2-1,TRBV19,CASSLTSGTPGNEQFF,TGTGCCAGTAGTTTGACTAGCGGGACACCTGGGAATGAGCAGTTCTTC
TRBD2,-,TRBJ2-1,TRBV30,CAWSGDGGLARSYNEQFF,TGTGCCTGGAGCGGGGACGGGGGACTAGCGCGGTCCTACAATGAGCAGTTCTTC
-,few,TRBJ1-5,TRBV7-2,CASSLSRGQPQHF,TGTGCCAGCAGCTTGAGCAGGGGACAGCCCCAGCATTTT
-,-,TRBJ2-7,TRBV28,CASSLGGKYEQYF,TGTGCCAGCAGTTTAGGAGGGAAGTACGAGCAGTACTTC
-,-,TRBJ2-1,TRBV5-1,CASSLSGHYNEQFF,TGCGCCAGCAGCTTAAGCGGCCATTACAATGAGCAGTTCTTC
TRBD1,few,TRBJ1-1,TRBV30,CSALGTGRVGAFF,TGTAGCGCCCTCGGGACAGGGCGGGTTGGAGCTTTCTTT
TRBD1,-,TRBJ1-2,TRBV5-1,CASSSDRGNGYTF,TGCGCCAGCAGCTCCGACAGGGGGAACGGCTACACCTTC
TRBD2,few,TRBJ2-3,TRBV7-2,CASSPPGLAPDTQYF,TGTGCCAGCAGCCCCCCGGGACTAGCCCCAGATACGCAGTATTTT
TRBD1,-,TRBJ2-7,TRBV28,CASSSPPDRAYEQYF,TGTGCCAGCAGTTCCCCCCCGGACAGGGCCTACGAGCAGTACTTC
TRBD1,-,TRBJ1-1,TRBV5-1,CASSPGQGKYTEAFF,TGCGCCAGCAGCCCAGGACAGGGCAAGTACACTGAAGCTTTCTTT
-,-,TRBJ1-1,TRBV7-2,CASSLQEDTEAFF,TGTGCCAGCAGCTTGCAGGAGGACACTGAAGCTTTCTTT
TRBD2,-,TRBJ2-7,TRBV10-2,CASSAVIAGGPLEQYF,TGCGCCAGCAGCGCCGTCATAGCGGGAGGGCCCCTCGAGCAGTACTTC
TRBD1,-,TRBJ2-3,TRBV18,CASSPRTGRLSTDTQYF,TGTGCCAGCTCACCCCGGACAGGGCGATTAAGCACAGATACGCAGTATTTT
TRBD1,few,TRBJ1-2,TRBV28,CASGQAYGYTF,TGTGCCAGTGGACAGGCCTATGGCTACACCTTC
TRBD1,-,TRBJ2-7,TRBV29-1,CSVVTGGYEQYF,TGCAGCGTTGTAACAGGGGGGTACGAGCAGTACTTC
TRBD2,-,TRBJ2-1,TRBV29-1,CSALLAGGREQFF,TGCAGCGCCTTACTAGCGGGGGGACGTGAGCAGTTCTTC
-,-,TRBJ1-1,TRBV28,CASSSPGHNTEAFF,TGTGCCAGCAGTTCACCGGGTCATAACACTGAAGCTTTCTTT
TRBD1,few,TRBJ2-7,TRBV15,CATTPDRVSYEQYF,TGTGCCACCACCCCGGACAGGGTGTCCTACGAGCAGTACTTC
-,-,TRBJ2-2,TRBV4-2,CASSQEEFRTANTGELFF,TGTGCCAGCAGCCAAGAGGAATTTAGGACAGCGAACACCGGGGAGCTGTTTTTT
-,-,TRBJ2-5,TRBV4-1,CASSQGISGRETQYF,TGCGCCAGCAGCCAAGGAATCTCCGGGAGAGAGACCCAGTACTTC
TRBD2,-,TRBJ2-1,TRBV9,CASSVVSGSYNEQFF,TGTGCCAGCAGCGTAGTTAGCGGGAGCTACAATGAGCAGTTCTTC